The 12 T cell receptor beta chains presented below share a single source sample, sequenced in a study of cytomegalovirus exposure and HLA in healthy donors. The PCR had 60 Vbeta and 13 Jbeta primers. The table came from immunoSEQ multiplex PCR; TCRdb's copy has only in-frame clones and leaves some out. The table has 100,000 to 150,000 clones, 80% seen once. The sample taken for sequencing was PBMCs. Receptor source: a female donor in good health and CMV-seronegative.

This clone was observed a single time. The rearrangement uses TRBV4-1 and TRBJ2-7; D might be TRBD2 (5 bases). Germline assignment: CDR1 MGHRA and CDR2 YSYEKL. This CDR3 is built from 15 residues. Trimming removed 4 bases from V and 2 bases from J, with 15 bases in between. The CDR3 DNA is TGCGCCAGCAGCCGGAGGTCGCGGTCCGCCTACGAGCAGTACTTC. Its translation is CASSRRSRSAYEQYF.

The chain employs TRBV10-3 and TRBJ1-2, with 8 nucleotides matching TRBD1. V lost 6 bases and J lost 4; bases outside the gene matches: 7. This CDR3 has 14 amino acids. CDR1 and CDR2 (germline): ENHRY, SYGVKD. CDR3 protein: CAISSTGEAYGYTF. DNA of the CDR3: TGTGCCATCAGCTCGACAGGGGAGGCCTATGGCTACACCTTC.

The genes are TRBV11-2 and TRBJ2-7; perhaps TRBD2 as D (6 bases). The germline CDR1 and CDR2 sequences are SGHAT and FQNNGV. The CDR3 covers 16 residues. Trimming shortened V by 1 base and J by 3 bases, and 16 bases separated the two germline ends. The CDR3 sequence is CASSLGRGTGYYEQYF. DNA of the CDR3: TGTGCCAGCAGCTTAGGTCGGGGGACGGGATACTACGAGCAGTACTTC.

This clone occurred a few times. This chain connects TRBV7-3 to TRBJ2-1; 7 nucleotides match TRBD1. Per the germline V gene, CDR1 is SGHTA and CDR2 is FQGTGA. The CDR3 loop spans 15 amino acids. V lost 4 bases, J lost 4 bases, and 7 bases stayed unmatched. CDR3 sequence: CASSSGQTLYNEQFF. CDR3 DNA: TGTGCCAGCAGCTCGGGACAGACGCTTTACAATGAGCAGTTCTTC.

The chain uses TRBV20-1 and TRBJ2-7; D is uncertain. Germline V lookup: CDR1 DFQATT, CDR2 SNEGSKA (reference sequence). The ends were cut back, 3 bases at V and 6 bases at J, with 6 bases in the middle. The CDR3 totals 10 residues. This CDR3 reads CSARAREQYF. The DNA of the CDR3 is TGCAGTGCTAGGGCTCGCGAGCAGTACTTC.

The chain combines TRBV27 with TRBJ1-5; no definite D call. V was shortened by 5 bases and J by 0 bases, with 14 bases between the two germline ends. The CDR3 loop spans 16 amino acids. Germline values: CDR1 MNHEY, CDR2 SMNVEV (reference sequence). As DNA, the CDR3 is TGTGCCAGCAGTCCGAGGGAAATCGGTAGCAATCAGCCCCAGCATTTT. It yields the protein CASSPREIGSNQPQHF.

The V call is TRBV30, the J call TRBJ1-1, with D maybe TRBD1 (5 bases). This CDR3 is 12 amino acids long. V was pared by 5 bases and J by 4 bases, with 11 bases between. CDR1 GTSNPN and CDR2 SVGIG come from the germline V gene (reference sequence). The CDR3 DNA follows: TGTGCCTGGGGACACCCGACCACTGAAGCTTTCTTT. Protein product: CAWGHPTTEAFF.

This chain connects TRBV9 to TRBJ2-5; weak D call: TRBD1 (6 bases). In germline, CDR1 is SGDLS, CDR2 YYNGEE. The V end was cut by 4 bases, the J end by 5 bases, with 24 bases between. The CDR3 sequence is 17 residues long. CDR3 region: CASSPSVAGQRGETQYF. CDR3 sequence (DNA): TGTGCCAGCAGCCCGAGCGTGGCAGGGCAAAGGGGGGAGACCCAGTACTTC.

This chain connects TRBV4-2 to TRBJ2-2; possibly TRBD2 for D (5 bases). V was cut by 0 bases and J by 1 base, with 12 bases left in between. CDR3 length: 17 amino acids. Germline CDR1 and CDR2: LGHNA and YNFKEQ. The CDR3 DNA sequence: TGTGCCAGCAGCCAAGATCCAAGCGGCCTGAACACCGGGGAGCTGTTTTTT. This gives the protein CASSQDPSGLNTGELFF.

The gene calls are TRBV30 and TRBJ2-5; D remains ambiguous. Germline CDR1 and CDR2: GTSNPN and SVGIG (reference sequence). This CDR3 comprises 12 residues. The V and J ends lost 3 bases and 1 base respectively, with 6 bases between them. CDR3 sequence: CAWRNGQETQYF. The CDR3 region has the DNA TGTGCCTGGAGAAACGGCCAAGAGACCCAGTACTTC.

V usage is TRBV7-2 and J usage is TRBJ1-1, with D perhaps TRBD1 (6 bases). V dropped 0 bases and J dropped 9 bases, with 11 bases sitting between them. The CDR3 length is 13 residues. Germline values: CDR1 SGHTA, CDR2 FQGNSA. CDR3 sequence: CASSLARDIQAFF. The CDR3 DNA follows: TGTGCCAGCAGCTTAGCCCGGGACATTCAAGCTTTCTTT.

The rearrangement joins TRBV18 to TRBJ2-2, with 9 bases matching TRBD1. From germline, CDR1 is KGHSH and CDR2 LQKENI. CDR3 length: 16 residues. Germline trimming cut 0 bases from V and 6 bases from J; bases unmatched to any gene: 5. This CDR3 reads CASSPPSDRGAGELFF. The CDR3 region has the DNA TGTGCCAGCTCACCACCGTCGGACAGGGGCGCCGGGGAGCTGTTTTTT.